A single sample is the source of the 14 T cell receptor beta chains below, sequenced in a study of identical twins. TCRdb re-derived calls from the 5' RACE reads in MiXCR, one entry per CDR3 protein. The sample includes some 1,700,000 distinct CDR3 sequences, about 30% seen only once; the top ten take 0.25% to 0.3%. Specimen: cord blood. These receptors all come from a newborn girl in good health.

In the case of this clonotype: A read error may be the cause here, since a much bigger clone is one base away. This chain connects TRBV12-3 or TRBV12-4 to TRBJ2-7, with D possibly TRBD2 on 5 matching bases. The CDR3 runs 14 residues. CDR3 bases: TGTGCCAGCAGTTTAGACGGGGTCTCCTACGGGCAGTACTTC. Translated, it gives CASSLDGVSYGQYF.

The chain joins TRBV20-1 to TRBJ2-1; no reliable D call. From germline, CDR1 is DFQATT and CDR2 SNEGSKA (reference sequence). Trimming left V 0 bases short and J 5 bases short, with 8 bases between. This CDR3 is 13 amino acids long. This CDR3 is CSAREFVHNEQFF. The CDR3 DNA follows: TGCAGTGCTAGAGAGTTTGTGCACAATGAGCAGTTCTTC.

This clonotype was recorded at least ten times. V is TRBV15 and J is TRBJ2-3; 9 nucleotides match TRBD2. Germline V gene sequence: CDR1 LNHNV, CDR2 YYDKDF (reference sequence). After removal of 3 bases from V and 1 base from J, the junction contained 2 bases not matched to a gene. The CDR3 contains 15 residues. The CDR3 reads CATSRLAGGTDTQYF. The DNA for the CDR3 is TGTGCCACCAGCAGGTTAGCGGGAGGCACAGATACGCAGTATTTT. Combining the CDR3 with reference TRBV15 and TRBJ2-3 gives the whole variable domain DAMVIQNPRYQVTQFGKPVTLSCSQTLNHNVMYWYQQKSSQAPKLLFHYYDKDFNNEADTPDNFQSRRPNTSFCFLDIRSPGLGDTAMYLCATSRLAGGTDTQYFGPGTRLTVL.

This clonotype has more than one count but fewer than ten. The chain employs TRBV10-3 and TRBJ2-4; D is uncertain. The CDR3 has 17 residues. The V gene's germline CDR1 is ENHRY and CDR2 SYGVKD. Trimming stripped 0 bases from V and 0 bases from J, with 12 bases between. The CDR3 DNA follows: TGTGCCATCAGTGAGTCGCCCGGGTCTTTAGCCAAAAACATTCAGTACTTC. Residues: CAISESPGSLAKNIQYF.

V usage is TRBV12-3 or TRBV12-4 and J usage is TRBJ2-1; 9 bases line up with TRBD1. This CDR3 spans 15 amino acids. J lost 7 bases, V lost 3 bases, and 7 bases had no gene match. CDR3 bases: TGTGCCAGCAGTTTGATCGGACAGGGGCGGAATGAGCAGTTCTTC. Translation gives CASSLIGQGRNEQFF.

The chain uses TRBV20-1 and TRBJ2-3, with D perhaps TRBD1 or TRBD2 (6 bases each). Trimming cost V 6 bases and J 2 bases, with 15 bases left between them. Germline CDR1 reads DFQATT; CDR2 reads SNEGSKA (reference sequence). This CDR3 has 14 amino acids. CDR3 residues: CSAPPGALTDTQYF. CDR3 in DNA: TGCAGTGCCCCTCCGGGGGCTCTCACAGATACGCAGTATTTT.

The V call is TRBV5-1, the J call TRBJ2-7; 10 nucleotides align to TRBD2. V was clipped by 1 base and J by 4 bases; unmatched bases: 5. This CDR3 is 15 amino acids long. Looked up from germline, CDR1 is SGHRS and CDR2 is YFSETQ. This CDR3 is CASSLSSGSWYEQYF. CDR3 nucleotides: TGCGCCAGCAGCTTGTCTAGCGGGAGTTGGTACGAGCAGTACTTC.

This clonotype was counted only a few times. This rearrangement joins TRBV2 to TRBJ2-5; 9 bases align to TRBD1. The germline gives CDR1 SNHLY, CDR2 FYNNEI. This CDR3 contains 14 residues. Trimming took 3 bases from V and 5 from J; bases not matched to a gene: 4. As DNA, the CDR3 is TGTGCCAGCAGTGAGGGACAGGGTTACGAGACCCAGTACTTC. Translation: CASSEGQGYETQYF.

The genes are TRBV28 and TRBJ1-5, with D possibly matching TRBD1 (5 bases). Trimming took off 3 bases at V and 3 bases at J, with 15 bases between the two ends. This CDR3 contains 16 residues. CDR1 is MDHEN and CDR2 is SYDVKM in the germline V gene. The DNA of the CDR3 is TGTGCCAGCAGTTTGGAGGGGATGGGGTCCAATCAGCCCCAGCATTTT. Residues: CASSLEGMGSNQPQHF. Full variable domain (rest looked up from reference TRBV28 and TRBJ1-5): DVKVTQSSRYLVKRTGEKVFLECVQDMDHENMFWYRQDPGLGLRLIYFSYDVKMKEKGDIPEGYSVSREKKERFSLILESASTNQTSMYLCASSLEGMGSNQPQHFGDGTRLSIL.

The chain has TRBV5-1 and TRBJ2-2; 7 positions match TRBD2. This CDR3 has 20 residues. Germline V gene sequence: CDR1 SGHRS, CDR2 YFSETQ. The junction had 17 bases not matched to a gene; V was cut back by 1 base and J by 2 bases. The CDR3 here is CASSLWGGSMRDLNTGELFF. DNA for the CDR3: TGCGCCAGCAGCTTGTGGGGCGGGAGTATGAGGGACCTTAACACCGGGGAGCTGTTTTTT.

This clonotype was detected a few times. V usage is TRBV11-2 and J usage is TRBJ2-1; D call uncertain. Germline-derived CDR1 and CDR2 are SGHAT and FQNNGV. The germline V and J ends were trimmed by 4 bases and 0 bases, with 16 bases remaining between them. The CDR3 loop spans 17 amino acids. This CDR3 reads CASSSRTQTYSYNEQFF. The CDR3 nucleotides are TGTGCCAGCAGCTCCCGGACCCAAACCTACTCCTACAATGAGCAGTTCTTC.

V gene TRBV20-1 combines with J gene TRBJ2-5; 7 positions agree with TRBD2. V lost 3 bases, J lost 0 bases, and 7 bases stayed unmatched. CDR1 and CDR2 (germline): DFQATT, SNEGSKA (reference sequence). The CDR3 is made up of 15 amino acids. The CDR3 reads CSARRKAGDQETQYF. CDR3 bases: TGCAGTGCTAGGAGAAAGGCGGGGGACCAAGAGACCCAGTACTTC.

This clonotype was recorded at least ten times. The genes are TRBV5-1 and TRBJ2-5, with unresolved D. V was pared by 0 bases and J by 5 bases, with 8 bases between. The CDR3 length is 13 residues. In germline, CDR1 is SGHRS, CDR2 YFSETQ. The CDR3 protein is CASSLAIGETQYF. CDR3 DNA sequence: TGCGCCAGCAGCTTGGCCATCGGTGAGACCCAGTACTTC.

V and J are TRBV16 and TRBJ2-1; 7 bases match TRBD1. With 8 bases clipped from V and 2 bases from J, the junction kept 6 bases outside the gene matches. This CDR3 spans 14 amino acids. Germline assignment: CDR1 KGHSY and CDR2 FQNENV. The CDR3 DNA follows: TGTGCCAGCCAAGACAGGGAAGCCTACAATGAGCAGTTCTTC. Translation: CASQDREAYNEQFF.